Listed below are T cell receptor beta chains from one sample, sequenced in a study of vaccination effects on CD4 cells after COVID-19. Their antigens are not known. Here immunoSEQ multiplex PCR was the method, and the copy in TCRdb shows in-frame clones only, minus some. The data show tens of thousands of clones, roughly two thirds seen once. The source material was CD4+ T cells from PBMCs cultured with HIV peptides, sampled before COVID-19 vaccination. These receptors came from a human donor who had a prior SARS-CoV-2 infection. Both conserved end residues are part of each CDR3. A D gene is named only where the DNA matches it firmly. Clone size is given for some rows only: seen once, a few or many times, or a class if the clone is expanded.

cdr3_nt: TGTGCCAGCAGCCCTTCATGGACCAGGGGAGGAAACACCATATATTTT
cdr3_aa: CASSPSWTRGGNTIYF
v_call: TRBV7-9
d_call: -
j_call: TRBJ1-3
clone_size: -

cdr3_nt: TGTGCCAGCAGTCCAGCGGTATACACCGGGGAGCTGTTTTTT
cdr3_aa: CASSPAVYTGELFF
v_call: TRBV6-5
d_call: -
j_call: TRBJ2-2
clone_size: -

cdr3_nt: TGTGCCAGCAGGTTGACGGCTGGAAACACCATATATTTT
cdr3_aa: CASRLTAGNTIYF
v_call: TRBV12-3/TRBV12-4
d_call: -
j_call: TRBJ1-3
clone_size: -

cdr3_nt: TGTGCCAGCAGCCCGTTTAATCAGCCCCAGCATTTT
cdr3_aa: CASSPFNQPQHF
v_call: TRBV7-8
d_call: -
j_call: TRBJ1-5
clone_size: -

cdr3_nt: TGTGCCAGCAGCTTTGATCCGGGAGTGACCGGGGAGCTGTTTTTT
cdr3_aa: CASSFDPGVTGELFF
v_call: TRBV12-1
d_call: -
j_call: TRBJ2-2
clone_size: -

cdr3_nt: TGTGCCACCAGTGACTCACGGAATAGCAATCAGCCCCAGCATTTT
cdr3_aa: CATSDSRNSNQPQHF
v_call: TRBV24-1
d_call: -
j_call: TRBJ1-5
clone_size: -

cdr3_nt: TGTGCCAGCAGCTTGGCATCATGGGGGCTCGACACTGAAGCTTTCTTT
cdr3_aa: CASSLASWGLDTEAFF
v_call: TRBV5-5
d_call: -
j_call: TRBJ1-1
clone_size: -

cdr3_nt: TGTGCCAGCTCACCTAGGACAGGGGGGACTTATGGCTACACCTTC
cdr3_aa: CASSPRTGGTYGYTF
v_call: TRBV18
d_call: TRBD1
j_call: TRBJ1-2
clone_size: -

cdr3_nt: TGTGCCAGCAGCCGGGGTTCGCCCCTTCTAGGCGAGCAGTACTTC
cdr3_aa: CASSRGSPLLGEQYF
v_call: TRBV25-1
d_call: -
j_call: TRBJ2-7
clone_size: -

cdr3_nt: TGTGCCAGCAGCGTAGGAGAAGCGGGGGGGCGGGGTGAGCAGTTCTTC
cdr3_aa: CASSVGEAGGRGEQFF
v_call: TRBV9
d_call: TRBD2
j_call: TRBJ2-1
clone_size: few

cdr3_nt: TGTGCCAGCAGCCTAGCCGTCGACCGACAGGGGGTGGGAAAACTGTTTTTT
cdr3_aa: CASSLAVDRQGVGKLFF
v_call: TRBV11-2
d_call: TRBD1
j_call: TRBJ1-4
clone_size: -